This T cell receptor (beta chain) appears in the sequencing data of a study of blood T cell repertoires in COVID-19. At the level of the study: From the United States, Italy and Spain came samples of acute and convalescent COVID-19. T cells, B-cell-depleted T cells, or PBMCs provided the cDNA or gDNA that served as material.

Per the authors' pipeline: The authors estimated nucleated cell counts from reference gene primer amplification. Libraries were prepared by immunoSEQ multiplex PCR; TCRdb keeps only in-frame clonotypes and omits some of them. The V and J calls and the clone size are those of that table, but D and trimming were determined from the DNA. The data show approximately 60,000 clones, around 84% seen once. There are 15 residues in the CDR3. Trimming took 5 bases from V and 5 from J, leaving 15 bases between them. The germline CDR1 and CDR2 sequences are SNHLY and FYNNEI. The sequence was collected from a man aged 50 to 59 with active COVID-19. The sequenced material came from peripheral blood. This rearrangement joins TRBV2 to TRBJ1-4, with TRBD1 as a possible D gene (5 bases). CDR3 DNA sequence: TGTGCCAGCAGTCCCAGGCAGGGTCGGAATGAAAAACTGTTTTTT. Translation gives CASSPRQGRNEKLFF.